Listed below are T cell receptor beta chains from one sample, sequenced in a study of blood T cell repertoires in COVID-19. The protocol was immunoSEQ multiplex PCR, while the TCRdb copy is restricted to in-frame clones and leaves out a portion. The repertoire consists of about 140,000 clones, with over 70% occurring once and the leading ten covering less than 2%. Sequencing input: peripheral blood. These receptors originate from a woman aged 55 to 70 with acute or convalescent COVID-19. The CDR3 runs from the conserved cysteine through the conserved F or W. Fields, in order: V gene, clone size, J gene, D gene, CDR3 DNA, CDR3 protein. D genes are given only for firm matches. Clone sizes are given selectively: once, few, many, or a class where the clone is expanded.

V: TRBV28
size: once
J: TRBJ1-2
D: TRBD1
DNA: TGTGCCAGCAGCTTACTCGTAACAGGGGATGGCTACACCTTC
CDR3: CASSLLVTGDGYTF

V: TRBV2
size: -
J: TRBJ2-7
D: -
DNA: TGTGCCAGCAGTGAAGATCCCAGCTCCTACGAGCAGTACTTC
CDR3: CASSEDPSSYEQYF

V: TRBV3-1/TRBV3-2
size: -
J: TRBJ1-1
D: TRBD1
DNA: TGTGCCAGCAGCCAAGGACAGGGAAACACTGAAGCTTTCTTT
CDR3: CASSQGQGNTEAFF

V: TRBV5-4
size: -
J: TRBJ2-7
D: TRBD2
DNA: TGTGCCAGCAGCTTGGAGGCGGGAGTGGGCTACGAGCAGTACTTC
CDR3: CASSLEAGVGYEQYF

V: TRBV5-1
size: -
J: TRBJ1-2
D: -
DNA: TGCGCCAGCAGCTTGACAGGGAGCAATGGCTACACCTTC
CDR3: CASSLTGSNGYTF

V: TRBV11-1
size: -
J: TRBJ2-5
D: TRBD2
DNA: TGTGCCAGCAGCGTAGCCCCGGGACTATCCCAAGAGACCCAGTACTTC
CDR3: CASSVAPGLSQETQYF

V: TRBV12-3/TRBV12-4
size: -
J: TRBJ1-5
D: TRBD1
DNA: TGTGCCAGCAGTAATGGGACAGTCAGGCCCCAGCATTTT
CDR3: CASSNGTVRPQHF

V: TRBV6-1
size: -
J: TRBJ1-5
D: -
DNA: TGTGCCAGCAGTGAAGCAGGAGGGAGCCATCAGCCCCAGCATTTT
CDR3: CASSEAGGSHQPQHF

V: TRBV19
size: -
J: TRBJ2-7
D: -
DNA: TGTGCCAGTAGCCCGAAGGTTAGGGATCCGGGATCCTACGAGCAGTACTTC
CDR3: CASSPKVRDPGSYEQYF

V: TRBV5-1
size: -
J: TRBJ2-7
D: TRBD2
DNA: TGCGCCAGCAGCTTGGTAGGAGGCGGGAGTTTCCACGAGCAGTACTTC
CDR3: CASSLVGGGSFHEQYF

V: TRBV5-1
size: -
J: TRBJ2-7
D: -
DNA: TGCGCCAGCAGCTTGGACAATACCTACGAGCAGTACTTC
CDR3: CASSLDNTYEQYF

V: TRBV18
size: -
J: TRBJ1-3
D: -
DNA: TGTGCCAGCTCACCGACAAGGGGGAACTCTGGAAACACCATATATTTT
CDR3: CASSPTRGNSGNTIYF

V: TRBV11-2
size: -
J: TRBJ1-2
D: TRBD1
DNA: TGTGCCAGCAGCACCCGGACAGGGGGTAACTATGGCTACACCTTC
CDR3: CASSTRTGGNYGYTF

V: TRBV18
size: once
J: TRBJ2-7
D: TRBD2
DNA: TGTGCCAGCTCACCACGGACTAGCGGGAGGGTCTACGAGCAGTACTTC
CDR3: CASSPRTSGRVYEQYF

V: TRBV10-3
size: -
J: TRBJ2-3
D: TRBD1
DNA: TGTGCCATCAGAGACGTCGGGACAGGGGCAGATACGCAGTATTTT
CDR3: CAIRDVGTGADTQYF

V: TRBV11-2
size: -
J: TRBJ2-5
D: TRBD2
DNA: TGTGCCAGCAGCAATAGCGGGAGGGCCTGGGAGACCCAGTACTTC
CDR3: CASSNSGRAWETQYF

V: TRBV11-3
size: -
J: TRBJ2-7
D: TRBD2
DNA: TGTGCCAGCAGCTTCGGGAGGCAGTGGAGGTACGAGCAGTACTTC
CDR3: CASSFGRQWRYEQYF

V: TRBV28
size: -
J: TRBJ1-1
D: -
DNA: TGTGCCAGCAGTTTATTCAGGAACACTGAAGCTTTCTTT
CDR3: CASSLFRNTEAFF

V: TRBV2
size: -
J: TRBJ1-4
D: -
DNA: TGTGCCAGCAGTGAAGAGGAGATAAGGGAAAAACTGTTTTTT
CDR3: CASSEEEIREKLFF

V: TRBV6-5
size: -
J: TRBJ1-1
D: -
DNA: TGTGCCAGCAGTTACGGGCAAGGGAGCACTGAAGCTTTCTTT
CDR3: CASSYGQGSTEAFF

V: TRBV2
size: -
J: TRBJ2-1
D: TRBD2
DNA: TGTGCCAGCAGGACGACTAGCGGGCCTTACAATGAGCAGTTCTTC
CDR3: CASRTTSGPYNEQFF

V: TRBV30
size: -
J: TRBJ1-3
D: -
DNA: TGTGCCTGGAGCCGGGACTCCGGCTCTGGAAACACCATATATTTT
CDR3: CAWSRDSGSGNTIYF

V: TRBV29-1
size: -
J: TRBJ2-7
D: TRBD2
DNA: TGCAGCGTTGGGAGATTGCCCGGGACTAGCGGGAGAGGGTACGAGCAGTACTTC
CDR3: CSVGRLPGTSGRGYEQYF

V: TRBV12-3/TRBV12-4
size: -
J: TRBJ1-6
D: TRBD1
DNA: TGTGCCAGCAATAGACAGGGGGATTCACCCCTCCACTTT
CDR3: CASNRQGDSPLHF

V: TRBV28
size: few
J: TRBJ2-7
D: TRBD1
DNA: TGTGCCAGCAGTCAGACAGGGGCCACCTACGAGCAGTACTTC
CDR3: CASSQTGATYEQYF

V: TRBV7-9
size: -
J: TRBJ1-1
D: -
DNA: TGTGCCAGCAGCTTAGTAACAGGGATGAACACTGAAGCTTTCTTT
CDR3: CASSLVTGMNTEAFF

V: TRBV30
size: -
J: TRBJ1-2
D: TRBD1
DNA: TGTGCCTGGAGTGGAGCCCCCTGGGACAGGGAATTTTTGGATGGCTACACCTTC
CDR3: CAWSGAPWDREFLDGYTF

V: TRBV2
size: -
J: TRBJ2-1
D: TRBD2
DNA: TGTGCCAGGTCAGCGGGAGTTAATGGGGGGGAAGCTTTTGAGCAGTTCTTC
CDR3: CARSAGVNGGEAFEQFF

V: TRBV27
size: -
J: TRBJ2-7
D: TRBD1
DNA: TGTGCCAGCAGTGAAGGGACAGGGGGCGGCTACGAGCAGTACTTC
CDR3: CASSEGTGGGYEQYF

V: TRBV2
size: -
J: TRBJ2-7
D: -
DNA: TGTGCCAGCAGCATAACAGGAGACTACGAGCAGTACTTC
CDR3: CASSITGDYEQYF

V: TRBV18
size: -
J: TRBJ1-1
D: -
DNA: TGTGCCAGCTCACCACAAAGGGGTGGGCCTGAAGCTTTCTTT
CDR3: CASSPQRGGPEAFF

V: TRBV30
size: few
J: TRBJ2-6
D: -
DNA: TGTGCCTGGAGTCCGGACCTAGCAAGGGCCAACGTCCTGACTTTC
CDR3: CAWSPDLARANVLTF

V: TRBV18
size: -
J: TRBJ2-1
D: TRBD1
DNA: TGTGCCAGCTCATCCGAGACAGGGGTGAGCTCCTACAATGAGCAGTTCTTC
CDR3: CASSSETGVSSYNEQFF

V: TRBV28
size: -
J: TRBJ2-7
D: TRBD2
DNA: TGTGCCAGCAGCCCGATTAGCGGGAGGGCCTACGAGCAGTACTTC
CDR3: CASSPISGRAYEQYF

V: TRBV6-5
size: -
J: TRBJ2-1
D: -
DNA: TGTGCCAGCAGTTACTCGATTGGGGCATTGCCGCAGTTCTTC
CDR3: CASSYSIGALPQFF

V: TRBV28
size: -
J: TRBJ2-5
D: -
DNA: TGTGCCAGCAGTCTTAAACTAGGCCAACAAGAGACCCAGTACTTC
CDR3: CASSLKLGQQETQYF

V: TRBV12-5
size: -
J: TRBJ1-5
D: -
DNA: TGTGCTAGTGGTTTGGTACTTCAGCCCCAGCATTTT
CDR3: CASGLVLQPQHF

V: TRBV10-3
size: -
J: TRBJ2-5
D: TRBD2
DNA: TGTGCCATCAGGACTAGCGGGGGGCGGGAGACCCAGTACTTC
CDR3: CAIRTSGGRETQYF

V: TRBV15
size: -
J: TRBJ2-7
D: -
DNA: TGTGCCACCAGCAGGATAACCCAGGGACTGAACGAGCAGTACTTC
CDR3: CATSRITQGLNEQYF

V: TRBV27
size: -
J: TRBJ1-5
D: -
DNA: TGTGCCAGCAGACGACAAGTTAAGGGCGGGGAATACCAGCCCCAGCATTTT
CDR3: CASRRQVKGGEYQPQHF

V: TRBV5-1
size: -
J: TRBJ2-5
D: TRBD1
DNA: TGCGCCAGCAGCCGCCCTCCAGGGGGCGCCGGGGAGACCCAGTACTTC
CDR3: CASSRPPGGAGETQYF

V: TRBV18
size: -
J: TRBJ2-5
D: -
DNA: TGTGCCAGCTCACCAGAACATCAAGAGACCCAGTACTTC
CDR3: CASSPEHQETQYF

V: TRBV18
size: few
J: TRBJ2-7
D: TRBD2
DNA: TGTGCCAGCTCACCGTTAAGCGGGACTAGCTCCTACGAGCAGTACTTC
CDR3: CASSPLSGTSSYEQYF

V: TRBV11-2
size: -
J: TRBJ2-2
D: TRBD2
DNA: TGTGCCAGCAGCATGGGACTAGCCGCCACCGGGGAGCTGTTTTTT
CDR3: CASSMGLAATGELFF

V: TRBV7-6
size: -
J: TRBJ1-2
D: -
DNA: TGTGCCAGCAGCCTTACAGAAAACTATGGCTACACCTTC
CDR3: CASSLTENYGYTF

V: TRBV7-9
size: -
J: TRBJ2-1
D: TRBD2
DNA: TGTGCCAGCAGCGCCGGGGACTACAAGGACCTCTCTCCACTCTTC
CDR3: CASSAGDYKDLSPLF

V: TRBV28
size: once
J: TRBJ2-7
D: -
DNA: TGTGCCAGCATCAACGGTCGGACTACCGACACCTACGAGCAGTACTTC
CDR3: CASINGRTTDTYEQYF

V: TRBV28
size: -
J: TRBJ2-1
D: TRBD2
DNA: TGTGCCAGCAGTTTTTTGGGAGCGGGAGGGCCCTACAATGAGCAGTTCTTC
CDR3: CASSFLGAGGPYNEQFF

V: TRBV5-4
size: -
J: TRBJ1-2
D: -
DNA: TGTGCCAGCAGCTTTATCGACAGCCCTAACTATGGCTACACCTTC
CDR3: CASSFIDSPNYGYTF

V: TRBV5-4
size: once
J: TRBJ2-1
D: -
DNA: TGTGCCAGCAGCTTGCCCAGGGGGGTGAACGATGAGCAGTTCTTC
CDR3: CASSLPRGVNDEQFF

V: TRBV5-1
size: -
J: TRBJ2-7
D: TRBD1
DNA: TGCGCCAGCAGCTTCACAGGGGTTGAGTACGAGCAGTACTTC
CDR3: CASSFTGVEYEQYF

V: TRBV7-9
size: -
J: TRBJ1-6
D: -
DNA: TGTGCCAGCAGCCTCGAAACAGGCGATTCACCCCTCCACTTT
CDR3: CASSLETGDSPLHF

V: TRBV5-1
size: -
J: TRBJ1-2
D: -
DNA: TGCGCCAGCAGCTTGGACATACGCGGCTACACCTTC
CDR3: CASSLDIRGYTF